Shown below are 20 T cell receptor beta chains from a single sample sequenced in a study of blood T cell repertoires in COVID-19. Profiled with immunoSEQ multiplex PCR; TCRdb holds only in-frame clones, not every one. This sample carries tens of thousands of clones, around 90% of them seen once, and the ten largest clones take 4.5% to 6.5%. The sample taken for sequencing was peripheral blood. All receptors come from a man in his fifties or sixties with COVID-19, enrolled during active disease.

In DNA form, the CDR3 reads TGTGCCAGCTCACTGGGGCTAGCGGGAGAGGAGACCCAGTACTTC. Translation gives CASSLGLAGEETQYF. V gene TRBV18 combines with J gene TRBJ2-5; 10 bases map to TRBD2. The CDR3 consists of 15 residues. The V and J ends lost 4 bases and 5 bases, in that order; junction bases with no gene match: 7. CDR1 KGHSH and CDR2 LQKENI come from the germline V gene.

The genes are TRBV5-1 and TRBJ1-1, with no clear D. The CDR3 runs 16 residues. Per germline, CDR1 SGHRS and CDR2 YFSETQ. V gave up 2 bases and J gave up 3 bases, with 17 bases separating them. The CDR3 DNA reads as TGCGCCAGCAGCTTAGGACCCCAGACGGAGGACACTGAAGCTTTCTTT. Amino acids: CASSLGPQTEDTEAFF.

The V gene is TRBV18, the J gene TRBJ1-2; D perhaps matches TRBD1 (6 bases). Trimming took 0 bases from V and 8 from J, leaving 13 bases between them. This CDR3 has 14 amino acids. The germline CDR1 and CDR2 sequences are KGHSH and LQKENI. CDR3 protein: CASSPPLGGLGYTF. CDR3 coding DNA: TGTGCCAGCTCACCACCGTTAGGGGGTCTCGGCTACACCTTC.

The gene calls are TRBV6-5 and TRBJ2-3, with 8 bases identical to TRBD2. Trimming cost V 6 bases and J 4 bases; bases outside gene matches: 6. In germline, CDR1 is MNHEY, CDR2 SVGAGI. The CDR3 contains 14 residues. CDR3 sequence reads: CASSPGTRADTQYF. The CDR3 DNA is TGTGCCAGCAGCCCCGGGACTAGAGCAGATACGCAGTATTTT.

The chain combines TRBV7-2 with TRBJ2-1; D possibly corresponds to TRBD1 (8 bases). Trimming cost V 5 bases and J 7 bases, with 18 bases left between them. This CDR3 comprises 15 residues. The V gene's germline CDR1 is SGHTA and CDR2 FQGNSA. This CDR3 is CASSTEQGGLNEQFF. CDR3 bases: TGTGCCAGCAGCACAGAACAGGGGGGGTTGAATGAGCAGTTCTTC.

The genes are TRBV5-8 and TRBJ1-6, with TRBD1 matching over 8 bases. The CDR3 runs to 14 residues. The ends lost 6 bases at V and 4 bases at J; junction bases unmatched: 3. Germline CDR1 is SGHTS and CDR2 is YDEGEE. CDR3 protein: CASNRGGYNSPLHF. CDR3 DNA: TGTGCCAGCAACAGGGGGGGATATAATTCACCCCTCCACTTT.

In its sample, this clone was seen a few times. This rearrangement joins TRBV7-8 to TRBJ2-5; 12 bases agree with TRBD2. This CDR3 contains 17 residues. The junction had 6 bases not matched to a gene; V was cut back by 0 bases and J by 4 bases. Germline assignment: CDR1 SGHVS and CDR2 FQNEAQ. The CDR3: CASSLAQGLAGPETQYF. The CDR3 DNA reads as TGTGCCAGCAGCTTAGCCCAGGGACTAGCGGGCCCAGAGACCCAGTACTTC.

This chain joins TRBV2 and TRBJ2-2, with 8 bases fitting TRBD1. The trim removed 6 bases at V and 6 bases at J, leaving 6 bases unmatched. The CDR3 is made up of 14 amino acids. Per the germline V gene, CDR1 is SNHLY and CDR2 is FYNNEI. The CDR3 DNA sequence: TGTGCCAGCAGGGCCGACAGGGGCGCCGGGGAGCTGTTTTTT. Protein sequence: CASRADRGAGELFF.

The V and J genes are TRBV7-9 and TRBJ1-1; D uncertain. Per germline, CDR1 SEHNR and CDR2 FQNEAQ (reference sequence). The CDR3 contains 16 residues. V shed 1 base and J shed 1 base, with 13 bases lying between them. The DNA for the CDR3 is TGTGCCAGCAGCTTAGTAGGAGCAGCTCCGAACACTGAAGCTTTCTTT. It specifies CASSLVGAAPNTEAFF.

The chain has TRBV7-9 and TRBJ2-7; 11 nucleotides match TRBD2. The trim removed 3 bases at V and 5 bases at J, leaving 3 bases unmatched. The CDR3 is made up of 14 amino acids. Germline CDR1 and CDR2: SEHNR and FQNEAQ (reference sequence). CDR3 residues: CASSFLAGGDEQYF. In DNA form, the CDR3 reads TGTGCCAGCAGCTTTCTAGCGGGAGGTGACGAGCAGTACTTC.

The V call is TRBV3-1 (or the pseudogene TRBV3-2), the J call TRBJ2-5, with 7 nucleotides matching TRBD2. The CDR3 contains 17 residues. Germline V lookup: CDR1 LGHDT, CDR2 YNNKEL (reference sequence). Trimming at V came to 6 bases and at J to 5 bases, leaving 18 bases not matched to a gene. The DNA of the CDR3 is TGTGCCAGCAGTCGTGACGCGGGACTTTCGCGGGGGGAGACCCAGTACTTC. Protein sequence: CASSRDAGLSRGETQYF.

The gene calls are TRBV19 and TRBJ2-4; D possibly corresponds to TRBD2 (5 bases). V lost 5 bases, J lost 8 bases, and 19 bases lay in between. CDR3 length equals 15 residues. Germline V gene lookup returns CDR1 LNHDA and CDR2 SQIVND (reference sequence). The CDR3 nucleotides read TGTGCCAGTAGTCTGAAGGACCCCGGAGGAGACATTCAGTACTTC. It encodes CASSLKDPGGDIQYF.

The rearrangement joins TRBV19 to TRBJ2-1; TRBD2 matches 7 bases. The CDR3 runs 15 residues. Per germline, CDR1 LNHDA and CDR2 SQIVND (reference sequence). J gave up 5 bases and V 3 bases, and 7 bases lay outside the gene matches. The chain's CDR3 is CASSIRPGGNNEQFF. CDR3 sequence (DNA): TGTGCCAGTAGTATTCGGCCCGGGGGGAACAATGAGCAGTTCTTC.

The chain recombines TRBV7-8 with TRBJ1-1; the D gene is possibly TRBD1 (6 bases). There are 14 residues in the CDR3. Germline assignment: CDR1 SGHVS and CDR2 FQNEAQ. V lost 6 bases and J lost 3, with 14 bases in between. This chain's CDR3 is CASRAEQGYTEAFF. CDR3 nucleotide sequence: TGTGCCAGCAGGGCCGAACAGGGCTACACTGAAGCTTTCTTT.

The chain links TRBV5-6 to TRBJ1-5, with D uncertain. Trimming took off 0 bases at V and 8 bases at J, with 9 bases between the two ends. The CDR3 is 13 residues long. Germline V gene data show CDR1 as SGHDT and CDR2 as YYEEEE. In DNA, the CDR3 is TGTGCCAGCAGCTTGGAGCGGTCTAAGCCCCAGCATTTT. Amino acid sequence: CASSLERSKPQHF.

This clone turned up a few times. The chain is built from TRBV18 and TRBJ1-2, with 7 bases lining up with TRBD1. The V gene's germline CDR1 is KGHSH and CDR2 LQKENI. This CDR3 has 14 amino acids. V was clipped by 0 bases and J by 4 bases; unmatched bases: 2. The chain's CDR3 is CASSPPSGGYGYTF. As DNA, the CDR3 is TGTGCCAGCTCACCACCGTCAGGGGGCTATGGCTACACCTTC.

This chain uses TRBV24-1 with TRBJ1-2; perhaps TRBD1 as D (5 bases). From germline, CDR1 is KGHDR and CDR2 SFDVKD. V lost 7 bases to trimming and J lost 8 bases, with 25 bases between them. This CDR3 has 16 amino acids. The CDR3 nucleotides are TGTGCCACCAGACCCTCTCGGGGGGGGGTGTCGGAAGGCTACACCTTC. The encoded protein is CATRPSRGGVSEGYTF.

The V and J genes are TRBV6-5 and TRBJ1-1; no reliable D call. The CDR3 is made up of 13 amino acids. Looked up from germline, CDR1 is MNHEY and CDR2 is SVGAGI. V lost 6 bases to trimming and J lost 7 bases, with 15 bases between them. The CDR3 coding sequence is TGTGCCAGCAGCTACGGGCGAGAAGGTGAAGCTTTCTTT. It yields the protein CASSYGREGEAFF.

The chain links TRBV5-1 to TRBJ2-2; TRBD2 aligns across 7 bases. From germline, CDR1 is SGHRS and CDR2 YFSETQ. V gave up 3 bases and J gave up 5 bases; unmatched junction bases: 4. The CDR3 has 14 residues. The CDR3 region has the DNA TGCGCCAGCAGCTCTGGGGGGGAAACCGGGGAGCTGTTTTTT. Translation gives CASSSGGETGELFF.

This sequence joins TRBV6-4 and TRBJ2-1; 8 bases are shared with TRBD2. CDR3 length equals 15 residues. Germline V lookup: CDR1 MRHNA, CDR2 SNTAGT. Losses at the gene ends were 6 bases for V and 0 bases for J; bases not matched to a gene: 4. For the CDR3, the DNA is TGTGCCAGCAGCGCCAGCGGGAGCTCCTACAATGAGCAGTTCTTC. This sequence encodes CASSASGSSYNEQFF.